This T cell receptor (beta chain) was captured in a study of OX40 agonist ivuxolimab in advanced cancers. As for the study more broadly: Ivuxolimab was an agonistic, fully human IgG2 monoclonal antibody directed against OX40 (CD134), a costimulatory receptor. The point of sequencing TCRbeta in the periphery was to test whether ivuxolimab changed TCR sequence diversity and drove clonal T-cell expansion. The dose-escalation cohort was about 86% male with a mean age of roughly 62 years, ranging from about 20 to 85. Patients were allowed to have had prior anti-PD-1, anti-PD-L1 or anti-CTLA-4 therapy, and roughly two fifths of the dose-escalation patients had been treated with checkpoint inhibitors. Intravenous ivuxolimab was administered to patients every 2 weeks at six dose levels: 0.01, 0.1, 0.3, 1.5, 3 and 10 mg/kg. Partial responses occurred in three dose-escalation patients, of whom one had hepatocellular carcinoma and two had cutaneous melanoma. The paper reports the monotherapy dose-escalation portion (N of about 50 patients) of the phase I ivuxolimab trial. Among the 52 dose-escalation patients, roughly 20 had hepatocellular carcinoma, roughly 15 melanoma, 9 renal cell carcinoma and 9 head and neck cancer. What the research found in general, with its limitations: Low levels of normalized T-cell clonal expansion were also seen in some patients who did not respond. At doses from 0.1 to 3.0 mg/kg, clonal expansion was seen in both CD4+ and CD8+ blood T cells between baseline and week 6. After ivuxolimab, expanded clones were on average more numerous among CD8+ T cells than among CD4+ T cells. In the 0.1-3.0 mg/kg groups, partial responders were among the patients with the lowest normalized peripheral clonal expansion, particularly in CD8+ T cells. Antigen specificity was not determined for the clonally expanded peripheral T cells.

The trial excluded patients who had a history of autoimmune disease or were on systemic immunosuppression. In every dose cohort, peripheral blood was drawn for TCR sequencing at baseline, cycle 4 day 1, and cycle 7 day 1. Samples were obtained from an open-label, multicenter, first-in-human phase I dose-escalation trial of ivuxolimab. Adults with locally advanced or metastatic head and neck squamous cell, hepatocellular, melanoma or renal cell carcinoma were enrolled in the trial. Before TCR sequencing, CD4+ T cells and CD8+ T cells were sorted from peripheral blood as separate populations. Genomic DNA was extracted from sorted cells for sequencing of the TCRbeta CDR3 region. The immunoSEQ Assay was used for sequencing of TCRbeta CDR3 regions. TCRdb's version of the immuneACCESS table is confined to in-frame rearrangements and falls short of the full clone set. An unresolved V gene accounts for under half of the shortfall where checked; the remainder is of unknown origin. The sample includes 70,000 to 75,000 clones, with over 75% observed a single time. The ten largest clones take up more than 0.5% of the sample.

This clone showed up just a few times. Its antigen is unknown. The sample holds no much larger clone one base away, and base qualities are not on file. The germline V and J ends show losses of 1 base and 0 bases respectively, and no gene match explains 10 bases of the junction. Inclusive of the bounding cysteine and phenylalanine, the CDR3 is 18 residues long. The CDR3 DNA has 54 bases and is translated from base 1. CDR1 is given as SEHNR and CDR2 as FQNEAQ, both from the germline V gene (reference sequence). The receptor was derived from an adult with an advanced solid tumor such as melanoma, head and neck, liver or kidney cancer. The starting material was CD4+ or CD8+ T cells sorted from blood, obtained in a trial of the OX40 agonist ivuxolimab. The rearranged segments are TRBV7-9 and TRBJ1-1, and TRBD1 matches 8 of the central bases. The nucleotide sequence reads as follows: TGTGCCAGCAGCTTAGGTGCCGGGACAGGCTACATGAACACTGAAGCTTTCTTT. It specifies CASSLGAGTGYMNTEAFF.